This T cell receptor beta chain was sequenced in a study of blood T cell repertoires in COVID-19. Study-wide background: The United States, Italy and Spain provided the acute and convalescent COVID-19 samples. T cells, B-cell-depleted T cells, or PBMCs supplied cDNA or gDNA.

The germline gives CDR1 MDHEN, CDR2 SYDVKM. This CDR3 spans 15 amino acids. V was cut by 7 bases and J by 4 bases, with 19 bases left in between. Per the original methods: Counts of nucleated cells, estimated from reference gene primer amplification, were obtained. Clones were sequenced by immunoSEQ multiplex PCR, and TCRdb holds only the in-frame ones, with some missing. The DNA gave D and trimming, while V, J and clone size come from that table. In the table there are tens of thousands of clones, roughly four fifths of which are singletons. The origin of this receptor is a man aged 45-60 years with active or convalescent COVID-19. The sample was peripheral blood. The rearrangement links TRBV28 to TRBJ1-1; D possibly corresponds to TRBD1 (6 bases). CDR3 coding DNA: TGTGCCAGCACCCTTATCACAGGGCGAGGCACTGAAGCTTTCTTT. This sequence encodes CASTLITGRGTEAFF.